Below, 20 T cell receptor beta chains from the same sample are listed, as sequenced in a study of blood T cell repertoires in COVID-19 (dated by TCRdb to 2020 to 2021). Libraries were constructed by the immunoSEQ multiplex PCR assay. In its TCRdb copy, this immuneACCESS table keeps in-frame sequences only and misses some clones. Where compared with another copy, unresolved V genes explain less than half of these, and the others have no known cause. This sample holds about 170,000 clones; approximately 90% were observed only once. The ten top clones hold 0.53% of the sample. What was sequenced was peripheral blood. Receptor source: a man aged 45-65 years with acute or convalescent COVID-19.

The rearrangement links TRBV7-6 to TRBJ2-5; D perhaps matches TRBD1 (5 bases). CDR1 and CDR2 from the germline V gene are SGHVS and FNYEAQ. V lost 4 bases and J 5 bases, leaving 14 bases between the germline ends. This CDR3 is built from 14 residues. CDR3 residues: CASSYEGVSETQYF. The CDR3 coding sequence is TGTGCCAGCAGCTATGAAGGGGTTTCCGAGACCCAGTACTTC.

This clone was found once. In nucleotides, the CDR3 is TGTGCCAGCAGCCAAGATAGGGCCGGGGTTAATTCACCCCTCCACTTT. Its translation: CASSQDRAGVNSPLHF. V is TRBV4-2 and J is TRBJ1-6; no firm D call. The germline V gene encodes CDR1 LGHNA and CDR2 YNFKEQ. Trimming removed 0 bases at V and 6 bases at J, with 12 bases between. The CDR3 sequence is 16 residues long.

This chain connects TRBV5-8 to TRBJ2-3; a weak D match, TRBD1 (7 bases). Germline V gene lookup returns CDR1 SGHTS and CDR2 YDEGEE. The CDR3 covers 15 residues. With 6 bases removed from V and 2 bases from J, the gap between germline ends came to 16 bases. Written as DNA, the CDR3 is TGTGCCAGCAAGGAGGGGGCTCTAATCACAGATACGCAGTATTTT. Its protein product is CASKEGALITDTQYF.

CDR3 bases: TGTGCCAGCAGTTACTCCCCGGGACTAGAAGTCAATGAGCAGTTCTTC. Translated: CASSYSPGLEVNEQFF. The chain uses TRBV6-5 and TRBJ2-1; 8 nucleotides agree with TRBD2. J lost 6 bases, V lost 0 bases, and 7 bases had no gene match. CDR1 is MNHEY and CDR2 is SVGAGI in the germline V gene. There are 16 residues in the CDR3.

This chain connects TRBV4-2 to TRBJ1-2; 9 nucleotides match TRBD1. Germline-derived CDR1 and CDR2 are LGHNA and YNFKEQ. The CDR3 extends over 17 amino acids. Unmatched junction bases numbered 5, after V lost 0 bases and J lost 0 bases. In DNA form, the CDR3 reads TGTGCCAGCAGCCAAGAGGGCGGGACAGGGACTAACTATGGCTACACCTTC. This translates into CASSQEGGTGTNYGYTF.

V gene TRBV7-9 combines with J gene TRBJ1-1; D call uncertain. V gave up 2 bases and J gave up 8 bases, with 12 bases separating them. From germline, CDR1 is SEHNR and CDR2 FQNEAQ (reference sequence). The CDR3 is 13 residues long. Here the CDR3 reads CASSLSGGVEAFF. The CDR3 region has the DNA TGTGCCAGCAGCTTATCTGGCGGCGTAGAAGCTTTCTTT. The full variable domain, with the rest looked up from reference TRBV7-9 and TRBJ1-1, is DTGVSQNPRHKITKRGQNVTFRCDPISEHNRLYWYRQTLGQGPEFLTYFQNEAQLEKSRLLSDRFSAERPKGSFSTLEIQRTEQGDSAMYLCASSLSGGVEAFFGQGTRLTVV.

V is TRBV19 and J is TRBJ2-1, with 8 positions matching TRBD2. The germline gives CDR1 LNHDA, CDR2 SQIVND (reference sequence). J was trimmed by 3 bases and V by 7 bases; bases with no gene match: 11. The CDR3 length is 16 residues. The CDR3 nucleotides are TGTGCCAGTAATAGCGGGGCCAACCAGGGCTACAATGAGCAGTTCTTC. Translated: CASNSGANQGYNEQFF.

This sequence joins TRBV7-9 and TRBJ2-6; TRBD1 agrees at 7 bases. Looked up from germline, CDR1 is SEHNR and CDR2 is FQNEAQ (reference sequence). V trimming: 4 bases; J trimming: 4 bases; junction bases outside the gene matches: 4. The CDR3 covers 15 residues. DNA of the CDR3: TGTGCCAGCAGCTCCACAGGGGTAGGGGCCAACGTCCTGACTTTC. Encoded protein: CASSSTGVGANVLTF.

The chain carries TRBV28 and TRBJ1-1; the D gene is possibly TRBD1 (5 bases). The CDR3 has 13 amino acids. The germline CDR1 and CDR2 sequences are MDHEN and SYDVKM. The V end lost 2 bases, the J end lost 3 bases, and 7 bases lay between the germline ends. The CDR3 protein is CASSLGRDTEAFF. DNA for the CDR3: TGTGCCAGCAGTTTAGGCAGGGACACTGAAGCTTTCTTT.

The V and J genes are TRBV6-5 and TRBJ1-1; 9 bases agree with TRBD1. The CDR3 covers 14 residues. CDR1 is MNHEY and CDR2 is SVGAGI in the germline V gene. V lost 6 bases, J lost 1 base, and 3 bases stayed unmatched. For the CDR3, the DNA is TGTGCCAGCAGGCCGGGACAGGGGAACACTGAAGCTTTCTTT. This codes for CASRPGQGNTEAFF.

This chain links TRBV7-8 with TRBJ1-5, with unresolved D. Germline V CDR1 and CDR2: SGHVS, FQNEAQ. The CDR3 consists of 14 residues. Trimming pared 1 base from V and 6 bases from J, leaving 10 bases between. The CDR3 protein is CASSLEMYTQPQHF. CDR3 bases: TGTGCCAGCAGCTTAGAAATGTACACTCAGCCCCAGCATTTT.

The CDR3 DNA sequence: TGTGCCAGCAGCCAAGGAGGGGGCGTTTACGAGCAGTACTTC. As protein: CASSQGGGVYEQYF. V and J are TRBV3-1 (or the pseudogene TRBV3-2) and TRBJ2-7, with 7 bases fitting TRBD1. With 1 base clipped from V and 4 bases from J, the junction kept 4 bases outside the gene matches. From germline, CDR1 is LGHDT and CDR2 YNNKEL (reference sequence). There are 14 residues in the CDR3.

The CDR3 loop is CASSVYGYQETQYF. DNA for the CDR3: TGTGCCAGCAGTGTCTACGGTTACCAAGAGACCCAGTACTTC. J is TRBJ2-5 and V is TRBV2, with D uncertain. V shed 4 bases and J shed 0 bases, with 9 bases lying between them. Per the germline V gene, CDR1 is SNHLY and CDR2 is FYNNEI. CDR3 length equals 14 residues.

This rearrangement joins TRBV12-3 or TRBV12-4 to TRBJ2-3; TRBD2 might be the D (6 bases). Deletions cut 7 bases from V and 7 bases from J, with 9 bases between. The CDR3 is 11 residues long. The CDR3 DNA is TGTGCCAGCACCGGGGGTAATACGCAGTATTTT. Amino acid sequence: CASTGGNTQYF.

This clone is a singleton in its sample. This chain joins TRBV9 and TRBJ2-3; TRBD2 matches 10 bases. Germline CDR1 reads SGDLS; CDR2 reads YYNGEE. The CDR3 is 19 amino acids. The V gene end was trimmed by 0 bases and the J gene end by 4 bases; junction bases not matched to a gene: 14. The CDR3 sequence: CASSVEIQREGLTPDTQYF. The CDR3 DNA is TGTGCCAGCAGCGTAGAGATCCAGCGGGAGGGCCTAACCCCAGATACGCAGTATTTT. The full variable domain, with the rest looked up from reference TRBV9 and TRBJ2-3, is DSGVTQTPKHLITATGQRVTLRCSPRSGDLSVYWYQQSLDQGLQFLIQYYNGEERAKGNILERFSAQQFPDLHSELNLSSLELGDSALYFCASSVEIQREGLTPDTQYFGPGTRLTVL.

This rearrangement joins TRBV19 to TRBJ1-1; 10 bases line up with TRBD1. The CDR3 sequence is 15 residues long. Trimming cost V 6 bases and J 0 bases; bases outside gene matches: 4. CDR1 and CDR2 (germline): LNHDA, SQIVND (reference sequence). The CDR3 loop reads CASRYGTGVNTEAFF. The DNA for the CDR3 is TGTGCCAGTAGATACGGGACAGGGGTGAACACTGAAGCTTTCTTT.

J is TRBJ1-2 and V is TRBV6-5, with a weak D call TRBD1 (5 bases). Germline-derived CDR1 and CDR2 are MNHEY and SVGAGI. V lost 8 bases to trimming and J lost 3 bases, with 13 bases between them. The CDR3 is made up of 13 amino acids. CDR3 nucleotides: TGTGCCAGCCAGGGTCCCTCACACTATGGCTACACCTTC. As protein: CASQGPSHYGYTF.

The CDR3 reads CASVRRGTGELFF. CDR3 DNA sequence: TGCGCCAGCGTGAGGAGGGGCACCGGGGAGCTGTTTTTT. This chain links TRBV10-2 with TRBJ2-2, with D perhaps TRBD2 (6 bases). Germline CDR1 is WSHSY and CDR2 is SAAADI. CDR3 size: 13 residues. V shed 8 bases and J shed 4 bases, with 11 bases lying between them.

This chain uses TRBV3-1 (or the pseudogene TRBV3-2) with TRBJ2-7; 8 bases align to TRBD2. Germline loops: CDR1 LGHDT, CDR2 YNNKEL (reference sequence). CDR3 length: 15 residues. V lost 0 bases to trimming and J lost 3 bases; unmatched junction nucleotides: 4. The CDR3 sequence: CASSQESLAGYEQYF. CDR3 sequence (DNA): TGTGCCAGCAGCCAAGAGAGCCTAGCGGGCTACGAGCAGTACTTC.

The chain joins TRBV9 to TRBJ1-5, with 7 bases identical to TRBD1. The junction had 2 bases not matched to a gene; V was cut back by 4 bases and J by 1 base. The CDR3 is made up of 14 amino acids. From germline, CDR1 is SGDLS and CDR2 YYNGEE. The CDR3 DNA reads TGTGCCAGCAGCCCAGGGGGAAGCAATCAGCCCCAGCATTTT. This translates into CASSPGGSNQPQHF.